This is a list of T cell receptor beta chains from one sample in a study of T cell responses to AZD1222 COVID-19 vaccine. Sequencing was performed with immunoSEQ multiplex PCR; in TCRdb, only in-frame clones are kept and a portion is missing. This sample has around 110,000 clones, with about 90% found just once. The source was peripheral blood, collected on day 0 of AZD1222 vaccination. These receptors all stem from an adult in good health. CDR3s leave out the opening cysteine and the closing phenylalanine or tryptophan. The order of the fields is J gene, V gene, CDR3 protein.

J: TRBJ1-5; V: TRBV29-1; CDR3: SAGSENYQPQH
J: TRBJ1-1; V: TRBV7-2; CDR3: ASSPQGGGTEAF
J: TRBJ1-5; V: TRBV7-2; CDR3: ASSFWVGQPQH
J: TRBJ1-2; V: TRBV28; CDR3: ASLGGAGSGGYT
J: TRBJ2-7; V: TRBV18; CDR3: ASSSPSGRAVHEQY
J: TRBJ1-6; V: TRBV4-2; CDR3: ASSQEDSSYNSPLH
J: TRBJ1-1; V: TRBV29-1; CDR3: SASLGGRMSF
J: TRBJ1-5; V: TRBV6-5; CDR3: ASRIGTGWNQPQH
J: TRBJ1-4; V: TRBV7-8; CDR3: ASSLSPTNEKLF
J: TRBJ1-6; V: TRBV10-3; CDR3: AISETGEASYNSPLH
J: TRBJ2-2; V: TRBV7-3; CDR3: ASSSEQGWTGELF
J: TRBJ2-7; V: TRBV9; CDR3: ASSVTGSHEQY
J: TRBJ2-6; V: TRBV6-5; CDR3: ASTFDSSGANVLT
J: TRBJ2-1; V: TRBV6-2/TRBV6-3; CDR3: ASSYGDHNEQF
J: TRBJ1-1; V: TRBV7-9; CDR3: ASSLGQGLDEAF
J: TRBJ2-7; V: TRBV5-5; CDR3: ASSPRGVLINYEQY
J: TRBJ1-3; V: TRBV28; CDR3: ASDSSSLENTIY
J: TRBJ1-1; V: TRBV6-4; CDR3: ASSDSTQGSNTEAF
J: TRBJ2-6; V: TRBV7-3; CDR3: ASSLDPNSGANVLT
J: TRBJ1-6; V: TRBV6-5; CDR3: ASSSQSSPLH
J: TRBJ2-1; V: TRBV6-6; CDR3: ASRSGINNEQF
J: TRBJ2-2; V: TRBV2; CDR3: ASRTFGLAGRDTGELF
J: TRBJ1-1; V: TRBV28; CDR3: ASSYSEGGRQSFTEAF
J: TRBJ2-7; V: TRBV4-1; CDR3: ASSRTVTYEQY
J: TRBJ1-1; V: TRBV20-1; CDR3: SWGEAF
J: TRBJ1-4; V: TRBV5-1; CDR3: ASTLSLGGNEKLF
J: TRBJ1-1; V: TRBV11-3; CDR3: ASSLGFSGTEAF
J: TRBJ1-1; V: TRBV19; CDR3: ASSMAGGQNTEAF
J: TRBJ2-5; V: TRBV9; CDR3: ASSVAAGGREVETQY
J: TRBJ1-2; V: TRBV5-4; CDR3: ASSWVPGARDGYT
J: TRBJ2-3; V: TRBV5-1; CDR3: ASSLAEPSTDTQY
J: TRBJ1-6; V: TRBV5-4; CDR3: ASSQMDRVNSPLH
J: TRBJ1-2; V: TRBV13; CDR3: ASSPGQGFSGYT
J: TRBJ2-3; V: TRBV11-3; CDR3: ASSFGGDTDTQY
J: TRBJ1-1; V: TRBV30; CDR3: AWSERRSRAF
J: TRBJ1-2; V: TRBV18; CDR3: ASSMDRDYGYT
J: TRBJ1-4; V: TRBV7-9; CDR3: ASSLTGDEKLF
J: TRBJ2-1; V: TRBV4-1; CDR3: ASSQGTLGEQF
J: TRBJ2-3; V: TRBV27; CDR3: ASSSGTPAVADTQY
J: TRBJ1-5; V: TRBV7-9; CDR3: ASSLGGTGAISNQPQH
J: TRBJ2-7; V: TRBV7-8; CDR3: ASRPGWTGHLGDEQY
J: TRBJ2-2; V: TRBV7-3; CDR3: ASSHGTGELF
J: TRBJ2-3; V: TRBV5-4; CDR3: ASSWGSSRGLTDTQY
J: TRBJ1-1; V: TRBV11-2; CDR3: ASTSRGSKIISEAF
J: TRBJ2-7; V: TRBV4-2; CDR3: ASSHPPGGGSLVEQY
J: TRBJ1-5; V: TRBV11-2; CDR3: ASSMDGNQPQH
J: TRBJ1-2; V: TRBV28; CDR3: ASSRAALNYGYT
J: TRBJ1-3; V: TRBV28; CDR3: ASSGSGNTIY
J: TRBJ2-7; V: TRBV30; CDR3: AWIPGLAGGRRKAPLGV
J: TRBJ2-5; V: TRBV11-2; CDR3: ASSSPVGALETQY
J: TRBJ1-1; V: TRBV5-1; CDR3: ASSLDVVNTEAF
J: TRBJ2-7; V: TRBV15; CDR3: ATSRDGGIWSYEQY
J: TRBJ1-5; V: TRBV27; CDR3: ASSLGAQGGSQPQH
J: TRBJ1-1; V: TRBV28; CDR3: ASSNPRDRETTEAF
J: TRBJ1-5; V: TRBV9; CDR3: ASSGTGGNQPQH
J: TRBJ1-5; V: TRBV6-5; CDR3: ASSPRVRSNQPQH
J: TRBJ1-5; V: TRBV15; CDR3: ATSNDRSVVQPQH